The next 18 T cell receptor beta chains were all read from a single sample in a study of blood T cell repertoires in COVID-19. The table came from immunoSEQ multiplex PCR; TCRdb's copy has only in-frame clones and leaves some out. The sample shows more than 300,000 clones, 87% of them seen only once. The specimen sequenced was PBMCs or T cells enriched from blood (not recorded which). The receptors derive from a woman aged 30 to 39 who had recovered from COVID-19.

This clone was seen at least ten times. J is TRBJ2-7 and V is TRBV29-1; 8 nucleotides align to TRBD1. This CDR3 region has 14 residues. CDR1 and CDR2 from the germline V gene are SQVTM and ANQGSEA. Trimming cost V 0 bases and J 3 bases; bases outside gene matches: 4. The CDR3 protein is CSVEEGRGLYEQYF. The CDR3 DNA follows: TGCAGCGTTGAAGAAGGCAGGGGGCTCTACGAGCAGTACTTC.

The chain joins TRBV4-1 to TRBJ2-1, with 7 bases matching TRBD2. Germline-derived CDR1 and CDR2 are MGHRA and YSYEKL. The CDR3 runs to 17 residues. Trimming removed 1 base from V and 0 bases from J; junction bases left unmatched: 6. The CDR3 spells CASSQGESGVSYNEQFF. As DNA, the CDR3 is TGCGCCAGCAGCCAAGGGGAGAGCGGGGTCTCCTACAATGAGCAGTTCTTC.

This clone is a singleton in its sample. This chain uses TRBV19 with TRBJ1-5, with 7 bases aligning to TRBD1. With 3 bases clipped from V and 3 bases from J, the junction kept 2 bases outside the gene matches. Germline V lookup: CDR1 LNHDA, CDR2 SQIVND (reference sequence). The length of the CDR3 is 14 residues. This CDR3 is CASSIDRVNQPQHF. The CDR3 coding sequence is TGTGCCAGTAGTATCGACAGGGTCAATCAGCCCCAGCATTTT.

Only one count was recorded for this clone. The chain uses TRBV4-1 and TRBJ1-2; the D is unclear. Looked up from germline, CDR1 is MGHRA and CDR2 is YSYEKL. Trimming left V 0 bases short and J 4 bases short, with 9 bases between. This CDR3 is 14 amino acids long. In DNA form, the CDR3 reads TGCGCCAGCAGCCAAGATAAACAGTTCTATGGCTACACCTTC. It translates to CASSQDKQFYGYTF.

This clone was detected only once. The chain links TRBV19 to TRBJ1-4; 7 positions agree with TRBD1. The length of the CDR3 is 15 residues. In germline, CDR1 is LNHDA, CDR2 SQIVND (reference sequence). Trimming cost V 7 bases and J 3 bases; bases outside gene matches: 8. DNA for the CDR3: TGTGCCAGTACTGACAAGGGACAGCCTAATGAAAAACTGTTTTTT. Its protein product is CASTDKGQPNEKLFF.

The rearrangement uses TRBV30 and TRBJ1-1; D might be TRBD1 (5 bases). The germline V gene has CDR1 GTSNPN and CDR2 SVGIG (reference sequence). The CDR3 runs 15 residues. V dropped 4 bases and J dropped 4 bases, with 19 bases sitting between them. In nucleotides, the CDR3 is TGTGCCTGGAATGGGGCAGGCGCCTTTGGCACTGAAGCTTTCTTT. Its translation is CAWNGAGAFGTEAFF.

Here the CDR3 reads CASSLGRSYNSPLHF. Here the CDR3 DNA reads TGTGCCAGCAGTTTAGGTAGATCCTATAATTCACCCCTCCACTTT. V gene TRBV27 combines with J gene TRBJ1-6; D gene unclear. The germline V and J ends were trimmed by 2 bases and 1 base, with 6 bases remaining between them. CDR1 is MNHEY, CDR2 SMNVEV, per germline (reference sequence). The CDR3 runs to 15 residues.

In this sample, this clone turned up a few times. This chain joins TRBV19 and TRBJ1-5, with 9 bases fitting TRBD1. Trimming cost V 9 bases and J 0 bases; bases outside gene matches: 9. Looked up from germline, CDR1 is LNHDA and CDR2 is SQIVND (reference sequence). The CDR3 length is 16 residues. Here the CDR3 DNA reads TGTGCCAGCTACCCCGGGACAGGGCTTAGCAATCAGCCCCAGCATTTT. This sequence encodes CASYPGTGLSNQPQHF.

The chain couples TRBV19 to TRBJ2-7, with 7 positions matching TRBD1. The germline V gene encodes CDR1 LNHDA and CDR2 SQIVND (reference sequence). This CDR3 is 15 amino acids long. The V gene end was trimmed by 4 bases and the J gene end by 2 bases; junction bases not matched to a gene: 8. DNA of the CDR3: TGTGCCAGTAGTACCTCGACAGGGCTCCCCTACGAGCAGTACTTC. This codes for CASSTSTGLPYEQYF.

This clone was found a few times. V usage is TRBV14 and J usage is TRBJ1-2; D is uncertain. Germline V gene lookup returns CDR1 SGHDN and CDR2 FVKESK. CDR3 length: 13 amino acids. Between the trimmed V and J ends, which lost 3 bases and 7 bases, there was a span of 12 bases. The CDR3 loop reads CASSQSSAFGYTF. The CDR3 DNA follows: TGTGCCAGCAGCCAGAGCTCCGCCTTTGGCTACACCTTC. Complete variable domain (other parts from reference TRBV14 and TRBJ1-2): EAGVTQFPSHSVIEKGQTVTLRCDPISGHDNLYWYRRVMGKEIKFLLHFVKESKQDESGMPNNRFLAERTGGTYSTLKVQPAELEDSGVYFCASSQSSAFGYTFGSGTRLTVV.

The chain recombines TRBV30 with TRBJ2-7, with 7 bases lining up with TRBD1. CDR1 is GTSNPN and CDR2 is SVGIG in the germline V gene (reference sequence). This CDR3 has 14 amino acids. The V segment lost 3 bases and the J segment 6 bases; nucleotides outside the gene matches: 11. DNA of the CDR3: TGTGCCTGGAGCAGGGACAGAGAAATTACCGAGCAGTACTTC. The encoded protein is CAWSRDREITEQYF.

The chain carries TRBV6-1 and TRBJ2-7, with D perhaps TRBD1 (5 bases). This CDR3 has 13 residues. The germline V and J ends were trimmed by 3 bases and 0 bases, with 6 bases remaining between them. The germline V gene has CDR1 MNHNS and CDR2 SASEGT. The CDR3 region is CASSEGPSYEQYF. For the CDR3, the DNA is TGTGCCAGCAGTGAGGGGCCCTCCTACGAGCAGTACTTC.

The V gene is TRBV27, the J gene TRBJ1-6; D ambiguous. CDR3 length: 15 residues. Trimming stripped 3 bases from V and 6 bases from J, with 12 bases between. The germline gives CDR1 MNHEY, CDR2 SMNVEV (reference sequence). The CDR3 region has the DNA TGTGCCAGCAGTTTTAGGGAGGATGGTAATTCACCCCTCCACTTT. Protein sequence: CASSFREDGNSPLHF.

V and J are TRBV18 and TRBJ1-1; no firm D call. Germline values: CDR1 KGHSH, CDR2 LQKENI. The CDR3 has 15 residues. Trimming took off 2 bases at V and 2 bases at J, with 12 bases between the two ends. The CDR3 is CASSPKTELNTEAFF. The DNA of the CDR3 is TGTGCCAGCTCACCAAAAACAGAACTCAACACTGAAGCTTTCTTT.

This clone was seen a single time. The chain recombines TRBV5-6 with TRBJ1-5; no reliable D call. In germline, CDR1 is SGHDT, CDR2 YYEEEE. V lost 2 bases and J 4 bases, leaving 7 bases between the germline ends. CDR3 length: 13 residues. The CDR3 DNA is TGTGCCAGCAGCTTAGACACAAATCAGCCCCAGCATTTT. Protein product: CASSLDTNQPQHF.

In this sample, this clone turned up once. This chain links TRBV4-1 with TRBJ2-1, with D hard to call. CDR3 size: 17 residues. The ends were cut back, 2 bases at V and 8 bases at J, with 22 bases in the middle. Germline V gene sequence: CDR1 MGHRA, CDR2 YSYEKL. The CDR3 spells CASSQIAEFAFLDEQFF. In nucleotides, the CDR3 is TGCGCCAGCAGCCAAATCGCGGAGTTTGCGTTCTTGGATGAGCAGTTCTTC.

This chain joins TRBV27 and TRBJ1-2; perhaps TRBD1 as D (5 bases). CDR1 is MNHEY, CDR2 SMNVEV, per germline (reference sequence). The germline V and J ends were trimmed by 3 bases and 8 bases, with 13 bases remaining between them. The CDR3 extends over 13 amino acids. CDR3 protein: CASSFRGYDGYTF. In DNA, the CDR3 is TGTGCCAGCAGTTTTCGGGGGTACGACGGCTACACCTTC.

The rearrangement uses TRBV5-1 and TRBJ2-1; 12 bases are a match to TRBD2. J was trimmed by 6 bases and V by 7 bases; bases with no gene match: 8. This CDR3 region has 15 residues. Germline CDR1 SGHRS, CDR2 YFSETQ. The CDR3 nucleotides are TGCGCCAGCGGCCTAGCGGGGGGGCCGGGCAATGAGCAGTTCTTC. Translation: CASGLAGGPGNEQFF.